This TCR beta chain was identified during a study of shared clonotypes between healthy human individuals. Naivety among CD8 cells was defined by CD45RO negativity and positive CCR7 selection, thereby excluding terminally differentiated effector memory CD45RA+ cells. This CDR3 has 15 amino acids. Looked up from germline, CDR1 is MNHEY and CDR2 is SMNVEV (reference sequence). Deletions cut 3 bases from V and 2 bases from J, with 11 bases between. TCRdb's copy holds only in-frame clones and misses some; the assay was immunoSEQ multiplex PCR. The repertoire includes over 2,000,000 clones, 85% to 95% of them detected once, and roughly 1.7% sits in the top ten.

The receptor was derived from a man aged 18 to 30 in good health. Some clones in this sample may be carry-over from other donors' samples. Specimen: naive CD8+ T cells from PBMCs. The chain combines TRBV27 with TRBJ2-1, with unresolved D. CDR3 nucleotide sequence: TGTGCCAGCAGTTTGGGCATTATGACCTACAATGAGCAGTTCTTC. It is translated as CASSLGIMTYNEQFF.